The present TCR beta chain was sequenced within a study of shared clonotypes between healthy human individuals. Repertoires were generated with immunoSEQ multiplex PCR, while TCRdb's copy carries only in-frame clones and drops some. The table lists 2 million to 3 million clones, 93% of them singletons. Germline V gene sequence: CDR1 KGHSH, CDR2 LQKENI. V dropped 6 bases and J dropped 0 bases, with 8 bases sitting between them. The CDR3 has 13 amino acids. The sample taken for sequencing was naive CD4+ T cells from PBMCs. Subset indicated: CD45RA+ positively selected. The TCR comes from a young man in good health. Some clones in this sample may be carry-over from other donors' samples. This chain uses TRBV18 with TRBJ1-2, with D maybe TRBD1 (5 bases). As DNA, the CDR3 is TGTGCCAGCTCGAGGGGATCTAACTATGGCTACACCTTC. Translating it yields CASSRGSNYGYTF.